The 5 T cell receptor beta chains reported below all come from one sample, sequenced in a study of glioma-infiltrating T cells. Using RNA template, CDR3s of TCR alpha and beta were amplified with iRepertoire arm-PCR. Each CDR3 protein gets one entry after TCRdb re-called the multiplex PCR reads with MiXCR. The repertoire consists of roughly 120,000 distinct CDR3 sequences, with roughly 20% occurring once and the leading ten covering 12% to 15%. Sequences were obtained from glioma tissue, nonneoplastic brain tissue, or PBMCs (not recorded which). The receptors shown here come from a human donor with low-grade glioma or glioblastoma, undergoing nonglioma brain surgery, or in good health (not recorded which).

Points on this clonotype: A much larger clone differs from this one at a single base, so this may be a read error. The chain combines TRBV11-2 with TRBJ2-7; the D is unclear. The CDR3 extends over 13 amino acids. The V and J ends lost 5 bases and 3 bases respectively, with 11 bases between them. Germline CDR1 SGHAT, CDR2 FQNNGV. The CDR3 spells CASSITDGYEQYF. CDR3 nucleotide sequence: TGTGCCAGCAGCATTACGGACGGCTACGAGCAGTACTTC.

This clonotype was counted many times. The CDR3 DNA sequence: TGTGCCAGTAGTATAGAGGGTAGGGGAATTGAAGCTTTCTTT. It yields the protein CASSIEGRGIEAFF. The chain recombines TRBV19 with TRBJ1-1, with D perhaps matching TRBD1 (5 bases). The V and J ends lost 0 bases and 7 bases respectively, with 12 bases between them. There are 14 residues in the CDR3. Per germline, CDR1 LNHDA and CDR2 SQIVND (reference sequence).

This clonotype was observed at least ten times. The genes are TRBV15 and TRBJ2-3; D is perhaps TRBD1 or TRBD2 (5 bases each). The CDR3 extends over 15 amino acids. V was trimmed by 3 bases and J by 4 bases, leaving 14 bases between them. CDR1 is LNHNV and CDR2 is YYDKDF in the germline V gene (reference sequence). This CDR3 is CATSSRDGPSDTQYF. The DNA for the CDR3 is TGTGCCACCAGCAGCCGGGACGGCCCCTCAGATACGCAGTATTTT.

As regards this clonotype: A clone one base away is much larger, so this may be a read error. Since the CDR3 does not end with the conserved phenylalanine or tryptophan, this likely comes from a read error. The chain uses TRBV20-1 and TRBJ1-2; 7 bases agree with TRBD1. The CDR3 consists of 14 residues. V lost 0 bases to trimming and J lost 2 bases; unmatched junction nucleotides: 3. CDR1 DFQATT and CDR2 SNEGSKA come from the germline V gene (reference sequence). DNA for the CDR3: TGCAGTGCTAGAGAGACAGGGTTGAACTATGGCTACACCCTC. Translating it yields CSARETGLNYGYTL.

Ten or more counts support this clonotype. This chain joins TRBV12-3 or TRBV12-4 and TRBJ1-3; D not resolved. V was trimmed by 7 bases and J by 7 bases, leaving 14 bases between them. This CDR3 spans 13 amino acids. CDR3 coding DNA: TGTGCCAGCAACCTACCCCTGAGGAACACCATATATTTT. Its translation: CASNLPLRNTIYF.